Sequencing of this TCR beta chain was carried out in a study of CD8+ T cells in alopecia areata. The treatment: oral pan-JAK inhibitor, 5-10 mg twice daily. Lesional scalp punch biopsies and peripheral blood came from alopecia areata patients. CD4+ and CD8+ T cells were sorted from PBMCs stained for CD3, CD4 and CD8. Extracted RNA was reverse transcribed into cDNA, the sequencing template. This table comes from immunoSEQ multiplex PCR, and its TCRdb copy is limited to in-frame clones, with some not included. The sample contains fewer than 200,000 clones, 58% of which appear only once. The specimen comprised CD4+ T cells sorted from blood, sampled at approximately week 60, from a patient treated with tofacitinib. The sequence came from a human donor with alopecia areata.

In nucleotides, the CDR3 is TGTGCCATCAGTGAAGGGAAGAAGGTCAATGAGCAGTTCTTC. This codes for CAISEGKKVNEQFF. The genes are TRBV10-3 and TRBJ2-1; D gene ambiguous. The CDR3 runs to 14 residues. Trimming took off 3 bases at V and 6 bases at J, with 12 bases between the two ends. Germline V gene sequence: CDR1 ENHRY, CDR2 SYGVKD.